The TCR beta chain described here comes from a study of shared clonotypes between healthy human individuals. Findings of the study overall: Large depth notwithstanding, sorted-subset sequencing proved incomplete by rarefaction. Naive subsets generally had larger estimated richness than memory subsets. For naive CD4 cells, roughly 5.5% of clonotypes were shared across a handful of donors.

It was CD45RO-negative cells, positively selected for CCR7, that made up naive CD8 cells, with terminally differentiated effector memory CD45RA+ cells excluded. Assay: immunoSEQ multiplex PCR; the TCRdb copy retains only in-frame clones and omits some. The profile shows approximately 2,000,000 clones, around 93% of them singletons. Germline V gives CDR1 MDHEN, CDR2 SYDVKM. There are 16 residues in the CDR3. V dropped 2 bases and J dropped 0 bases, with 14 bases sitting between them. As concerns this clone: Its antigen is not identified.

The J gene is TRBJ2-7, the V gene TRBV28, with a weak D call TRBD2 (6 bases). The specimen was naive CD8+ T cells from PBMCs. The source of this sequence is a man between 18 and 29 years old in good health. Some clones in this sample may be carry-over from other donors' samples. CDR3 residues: CASSLDRGKISYEQYF. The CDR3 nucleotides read TGTGCCAGCAGTTTAGATCGGGGGAAGATCTCCTACGAGCAGTACTTC.